This entry features one T cell receptor beta chain sequence. PCR involved 60 Vbeta and 13 Jbeta primers. Libraries were prepared by immunoSEQ multiplex PCR; TCRdb keeps only in-frame clonotypes and omits some of them. The sample holds some 180,000 clones, around three quarters seen once. This sample is drawn from a study of cytomegalovirus exposure and HLA in healthy donors. With 4 bases clipped from V and 3 bases from J, the junction kept 4 bases outside the gene matches. Per the germline V gene, CDR1 is SEHNR and CDR2 is FQNEAQ (reference sequence). CDR3 length: 15 residues. Nominally healthy donors were sampled, though unrecorded immune exposures were likely.

The origin of this receptor is a man younger than 45 in good health and CMV-seronegative. The sequenced material came from PBMCs. This sequence joins TRBV7-9 and TRBJ2-1; the match to TRBD1 covers 9 bases. In nucleotides, the CDR3 is TGTGCCAGCAGCTCTTTGACAGGGGGCTACAATGAGCAGTTCTTC. This gives the protein CASSSLTGGYNEQFF.